Listed below are T cell receptor beta chains from one sample, sequenced in a study of cytomegalovirus exposure and HLA in healthy donors. Measured with immunoSEQ multiplex PCR; TCRdb has only the in-frame clones, and not every one. This table lists about 72,000 clones. Sequenced: PBMCs. The receptors were gathered from a man aged 40-49 years in good health and CMV-seronegative. CDR3s include the opening cysteine and the closing phenylalanine or tryptophan. The D gene is left open where the match is weak.

d_call,v_call,j_call,cdr3_nt,cdr3_aa
.,TRBV6-1,TRBJ2-7,TGTGCCAGCAGTGAAGCCGCGGGGGCTTCCTACGAGCAGTACTTC,CASSEAAGASYEQYF
TRBD1,TRBV5-1,TRBJ2-7,TGCGCCAGCAGGGACAGGGGCTACGAGCAGTACTTC,CASRDRGYEQYF
TRBD2,TRBV30,TRBJ2-3,TGTGCCTGGAGTGTAGCTAGCGGTGTGGTAGATACGCAGTATTTT,CAWSVASGVVDTQYF
.,TRBV2,TRBJ1-2,TGTGCCAGCAGGACACCCCGGTCAGTCTACACCTTC,CASRTPRSVYTF
TRBD1,TRBV28,TRBJ2-5,TGTGCCAGCAGTTTTGGGGACAGGGGAGAGACCCAGTACTTC,CASSFGDRGETQYF
TRBD1,TRBV7-9,TRBJ2-7,TGTGCCAGCAGCTTAGGGACAGGGGAGCGGTACGAGCAGTACTTC,CASSLGTGERYEQYF
TRBD2,TRBV4-1,TRBJ2-3,TGCGCCAGCAGCCAAGAAGGGACTAGCAGGTCAGATACGCAGTATTTT,CASSQEGTSRSDTQYF
.,TRBV6-5,TRBJ1-5,TGTGCCAGCAGGTCAGGTAACAATCAGCCCCAGCATTTT,CASRSGNNQPQHF
.,TRBV5-4,TRBJ1-1,TGTGCCAGCAGCTTGCGGAACACTGAAGCTTTCTTT,CASSLRNTEAFF
.,TRBV14,TRBJ2-7,TGTGCCAGCAGCCAAGTCGGGTTTACCTACGAGCAGTACTTC,CASSQVGFTYEQYF
TRBD1,TRBV28,TRBJ1-2,TGTGCCACCAACAGGGACAGGGGGCCAACTTATGGCTACACCTTC,CATNRDRGPTYGYTF
.,TRBV28,TRBJ1-5,TGTGCCAGCAGTCAGGGCAATCAGCCCCAGCATTTT,CASSQGNQPQHF
TRBD1,TRBV5-4,TRBJ2-7,TGTGCCAGCAGACGGGGACAGGGGGCCTCCTACGAGCAGTACTTC,CASRRGQGASYEQYF
.,TRBV9,TRBJ1-6,TGTGCCAGCAGCCCCAGCCGCGAGGGCAGGATTAATTCACCCCTCCACTTT,CASSPSREGRINSPLHF
TRBD1,TRBV6-1,TRBJ2-7,TGCGCCAGCAGAAGTCTTACAGGGGATGGCTACGAGCAGTACTTC,CASRSLTGDGYEQYF
.,TRBV5-6,TRBJ1-4,TGTGCCAGCAGCTTGTGGACAGCAACTAATGAAAAACTGTTTTTT,CASSLWTATNEKLFF
TRBD1,TRBV10-3,TRBJ2-1,TGTGCCATCTCGACAGGGATCGCCTACAATGAGCAGTTCTTC,CAISTGIAYNEQFF
TRBD1,TRBV30,TRBJ1-6,TGTGCCTGGAGTGTACACAGGGGGTATTCACCCCTCCACTTT,CAWSVHRGYSPLHF
TRBD1,TRBV7-3,TRBJ2-7,TGTGCCAGCAGCTTAGCCGGGACAGGGGACTACGAGCAGTACTTC,CASSLAGTGDYEQYF
.,TRBV4-1,TRBJ2-2,TGCGCCAGCAGCCCCGTCAGGAGGAACGGGGAGCTGTTTTTT,CASSPVRRNGELFF
TRBD1,TRBV11-2,TRBJ1-1,TGTGCCAGCAGCTTTCAGGGGGTCACTGAAGCTTTCTTT,CASSFQGVTEAFF
TRBD1,TRBV19,TRBJ1-1,TGTGCCAGTAGTGGCACGACGGGACAGCGAAACACTGAAGCTTTCTTT,CASSGTTGQRNTEAFF
.,TRBV5-1,TRBJ1-3,TGCGCCAGCAGCTCGACAGGCTTCTCTGGAAACACCATATATTTT,CASSSTGFSGNTIYF
.,TRBV5-3,TRBJ1-6,TGTGCCAGATCCTATGGGGGCAATAATTCACCCCTCCACTTT,CARSYGGNNSPLHF
.,TRBV7-9,TRBJ2-1,TGTGCCAGCAGCCCAGCAGTTAGCGAGCAGTTCTTC,CASSPAVSEQFF
TRBD2,TRBV5-5,TRBJ2-3,TGTGCCAGCAGCCCATCTAGCGGGGGCCAAGGAGATACGCAGTATTTT,CASSPSSGGQGDTQYF
TRBD2,TRBV2,TRBJ2-7,TGTGCCAGCAGCTCCTTTACCGGGGGGGCCTACGAGCAGTACTTC,CASSSFTGGAYEQYF
TRBD1,TRBV29-1,TRBJ1-3,TGCAGCGTAGCGACAGGGATTAGAGACACCATATATTTT,CSVATGIRDTIYF
.,TRBV2,TRBJ1-2,TGTGCCAGCAGCAGGGCTTATGGCTACACCTTC,CASSRAYGYTF
TRBD1,TRBV14,TRBJ1-6,TGTGCCAGCAGCCAAGATAAGTCAGAGGGACAGAGGCATTCACCCCTCCACTTT,CASSQDKSEGQRHSPLHF
.,TRBV6-5,TRBJ1-1,TGTGCCAGCAGTTTCTCTATGAACACTGAAGCTTTCTTT,CASSFSMNTEAFF
.,TRBV12-5,TRBJ1-1,TGTGCTAGTGGTCCATCGGACGGACTGAGGATAGCTGAAGCTTTCTTT,CASGPSDGLRIAEAFF
.,TRBV7-9,TRBJ2-7,TGTGCCAGCAGCTTAGGTACCAGGGATAAAGAGCAGTACTTC,CASSLGTRDKEQYF